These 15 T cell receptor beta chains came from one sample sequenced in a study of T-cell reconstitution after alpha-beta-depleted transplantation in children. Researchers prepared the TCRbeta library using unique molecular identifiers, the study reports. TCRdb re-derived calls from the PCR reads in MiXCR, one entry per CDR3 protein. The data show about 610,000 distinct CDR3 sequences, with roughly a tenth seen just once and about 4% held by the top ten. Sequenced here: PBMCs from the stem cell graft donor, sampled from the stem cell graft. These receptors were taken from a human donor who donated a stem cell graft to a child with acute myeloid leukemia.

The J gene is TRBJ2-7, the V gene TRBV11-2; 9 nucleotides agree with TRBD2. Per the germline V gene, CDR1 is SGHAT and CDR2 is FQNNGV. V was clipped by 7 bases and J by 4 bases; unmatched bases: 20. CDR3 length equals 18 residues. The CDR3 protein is CASTPRASGVGRGYEQYF. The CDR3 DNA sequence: TGTGCCAGCACCCCCCGGGCTAGCGGGGTAGGGCGGGGGTACGAGCAGTACTTC.

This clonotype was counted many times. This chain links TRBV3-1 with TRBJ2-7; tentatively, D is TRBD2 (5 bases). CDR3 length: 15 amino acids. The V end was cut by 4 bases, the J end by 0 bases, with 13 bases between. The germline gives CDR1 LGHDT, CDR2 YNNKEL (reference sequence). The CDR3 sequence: CASSRPVANSYEQYF. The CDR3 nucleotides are TGTGCCAGCAGCCGCCCGGTAGCGAACTCCTACGAGCAGTACTTC.

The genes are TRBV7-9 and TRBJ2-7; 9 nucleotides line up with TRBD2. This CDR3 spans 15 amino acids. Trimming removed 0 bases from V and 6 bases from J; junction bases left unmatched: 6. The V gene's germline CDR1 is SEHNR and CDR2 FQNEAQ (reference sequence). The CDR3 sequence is CASSLAGATSGEQYF. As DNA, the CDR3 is TGTGCCAGCAGCTTAGCGGGCGCGACTAGCGGCGAGCAGTACTTC.

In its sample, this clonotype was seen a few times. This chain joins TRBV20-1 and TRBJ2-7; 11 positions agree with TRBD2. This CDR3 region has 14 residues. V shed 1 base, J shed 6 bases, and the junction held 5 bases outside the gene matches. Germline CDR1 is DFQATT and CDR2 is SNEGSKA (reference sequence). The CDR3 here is CSARVAGGPSEQYF. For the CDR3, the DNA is TGCAGTGCTAGAGTAGCGGGAGGGCCTAGCGAGCAGTACTTC.

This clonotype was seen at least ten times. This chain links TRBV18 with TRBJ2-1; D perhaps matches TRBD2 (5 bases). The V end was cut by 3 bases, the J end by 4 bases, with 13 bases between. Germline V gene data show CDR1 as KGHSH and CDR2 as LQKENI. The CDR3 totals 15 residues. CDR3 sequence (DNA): TGTGCCAGCTCACCCAAGAGCGGTGAGTACAATGAGCAGTTCTTC. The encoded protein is CASSPKSGEYNEQFF.

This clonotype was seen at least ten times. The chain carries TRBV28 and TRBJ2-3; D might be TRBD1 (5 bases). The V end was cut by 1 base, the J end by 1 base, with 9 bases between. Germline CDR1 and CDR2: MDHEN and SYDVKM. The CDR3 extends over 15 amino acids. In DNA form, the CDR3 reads TGTGCCAGCAGTTTATCAGGGTGGGGCACAGATACGCAGTATTTT. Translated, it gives CASSLSGWGTDTQYF. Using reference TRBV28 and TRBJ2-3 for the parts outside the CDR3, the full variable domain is DVKVTQSSRYLVKRTGEKVFLECVQDMDHENMFWYRQDPGLGLRLIYFSYDVKMKEKGDIPEGYSVSREKKERFSLILESASTNQTSMYLCASSLSGWGTDTQYFGPGTRLTVL.

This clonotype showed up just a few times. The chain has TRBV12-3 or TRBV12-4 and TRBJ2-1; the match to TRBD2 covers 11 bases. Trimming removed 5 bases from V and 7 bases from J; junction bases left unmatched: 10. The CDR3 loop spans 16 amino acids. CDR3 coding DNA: TGTGCCAGCAGTCTACTGACTAGCGGGACTGGAAATGAGCAGTTCTTC. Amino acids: CASSLLTSGTGNEQFF.

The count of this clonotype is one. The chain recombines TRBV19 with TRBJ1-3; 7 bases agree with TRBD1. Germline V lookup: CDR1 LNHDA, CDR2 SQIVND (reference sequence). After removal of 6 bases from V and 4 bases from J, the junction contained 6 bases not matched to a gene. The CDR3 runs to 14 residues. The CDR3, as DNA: TGTGCCAGTAGCCCAGGGGGATACGGAAACACCATATATTTT. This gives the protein CASSPGGYGNTIYF.

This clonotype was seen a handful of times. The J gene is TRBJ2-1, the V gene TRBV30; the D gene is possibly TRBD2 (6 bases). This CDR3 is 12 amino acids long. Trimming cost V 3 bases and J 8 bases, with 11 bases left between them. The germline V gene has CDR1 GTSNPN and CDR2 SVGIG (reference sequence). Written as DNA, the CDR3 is TGTGCCTGGAGCGGTACGGGAGATGAGCAGTTCTTC. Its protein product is CAWSGTGDEQFF.

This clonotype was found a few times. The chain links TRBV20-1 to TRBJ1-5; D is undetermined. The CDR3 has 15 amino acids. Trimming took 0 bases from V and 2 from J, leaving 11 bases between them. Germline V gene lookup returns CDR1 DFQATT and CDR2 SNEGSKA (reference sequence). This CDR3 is CSARETEMGNQPQHF. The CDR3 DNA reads TGCAGTGCTAGAGAGACCGAGATGGGCAATCAGCCCCAGCATTTT.

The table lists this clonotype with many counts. CDR3 region: CASSQVGNTEAFF. The CDR3 nucleotides read TGCGCCAGCAGCCAAGTGGGGAACACTGAAGCTTTCTTT. The chain has TRBV4-3 and TRBJ1-1; D is unclear. Per germline, CDR1 LGHNA and CDR2 YSLEER. The CDR3 is 13 residues long. The V and J ends lost 1 base and 1 base respectively, with 4 bases between them.

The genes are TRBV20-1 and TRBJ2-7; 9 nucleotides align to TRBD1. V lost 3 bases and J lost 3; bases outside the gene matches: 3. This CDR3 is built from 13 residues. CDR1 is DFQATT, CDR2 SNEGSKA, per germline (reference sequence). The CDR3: CSARGQGVYEQYF. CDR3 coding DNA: TGCAGTGCTAGGGGACAGGGTGTCTACGAGCAGTACTTC.

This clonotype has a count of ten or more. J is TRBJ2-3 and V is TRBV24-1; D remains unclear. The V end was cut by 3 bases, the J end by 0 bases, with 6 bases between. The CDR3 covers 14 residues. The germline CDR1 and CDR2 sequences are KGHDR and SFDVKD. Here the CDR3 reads CATSDRGSTDTQYF. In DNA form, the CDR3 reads TGTGCCACCAGTGATCGTGGTAGCACAGATACGCAGTATTTT.

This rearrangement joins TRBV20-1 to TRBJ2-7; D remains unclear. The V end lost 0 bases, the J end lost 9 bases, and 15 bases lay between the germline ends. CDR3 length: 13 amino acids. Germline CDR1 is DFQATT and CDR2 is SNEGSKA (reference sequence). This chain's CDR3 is CSARDPGSTAQYF. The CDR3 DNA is TGCAGTGCTAGAGACCCAGGCTCCACAGCGCAGTACTTC.

The DNA for the CDR3 is TGTGCCAGCAGTTTAACGGGACTAGCGGGAGTCACTGGGGATACGCAGTATTTT. Amino acids: CASSLTGLAGVTGDTQYF. This rearrangement joins TRBV12-3 or TRBV12-4 to TRBJ2-3; TRBD2 agrees at 14 bases. Unmatched junction bases numbered 10, after V lost 2 bases and J lost 6 bases. The length of the CDR3 is 18 residues.